One sample yielded the 23 T cell receptor beta chains listed below, sequenced in a study of beta chain features in type 1 diabetes (dated by TCRdb to the late 2010s). Receptor libraries were prepared by the immunoSEQ multiplex PCR assay. The entire amount of isolated RNA was reverse transcribed using the High Capacity cDNA Reverse Transcription Kit, so the sequenced TCRB transcripts were expressed ones. TCRdb took over this immuneACCESS table, retaining in-frame rearrangements with V and J assigned. Such tables are incomplete; in checked studies, under half of the missing clones stem from an unresolved V gene, and the remainder is unexplained. The sample records about 930,000 clones, roughly 16% of which are singletons. 0.023% of the sample is in the top ten clones. Material: naive CD4+ T cells from blood. Reading the label with the study, this specimen's cell subset or site is: true naive CD4+ T cells. The receptors stem from a young woman in good health.

This clone was detected only a few times. The chain employs TRBV28 and TRBJ1-2, with D unclear. Germline CDR1 reads MDHEN; CDR2 reads SYDVKM. The CDR3 is made up of 12 amino acids. Trimming took 3 bases from V and 3 from J, leaving 5 bases between them. CDR3 coding DNA: TGTGCCAGCAGTTTTGTGGACTATGGCTACACCTTC. Amino acids: CASSFVDYGYTF.

This clone occurred a few times. The chain uses TRBV28 and TRBJ2-3, with TRBD2 matching over 9 bases. The germline V gene encodes CDR1 MDHEN and CDR2 SYDVKM. The trim removed 3 bases at V and 11 bases at J, leaving 9 bases unmatched. This CDR3 comprises 14 residues. CDR3 nucleotides: TGTGCCAGCAGTTTTGTAGCGGGAGTTAGGGGGCAGTATTTT. Its protein product is CASSFVAGVRGQYF.

V gene TRBV27 combines with J gene TRBJ2-1; D gene ambiguous. CDR3 length: 16 residues. Germline V gene data show CDR1 as MNHEY and CDR2 as SMNVEV (reference sequence). Deletions cut 5 bases from V and 4 bases from J, with 18 bases between. The CDR3 loop reads CASSTPLRSQYNEQFF. CDR3 in DNA: TGTGCCAGCAGTACCCCCTTGCGGAGCCAGTACAATGAGCAGTTCTTC.

This clone has more than one count but fewer than ten. This rearrangement joins TRBV28 to TRBJ2-7, with a possible D match to TRBD1 (5 bases). Deletions cut 5 bases from V and 1 base from J, with 9 bases between. The CDR3 covers 13 residues. The V gene's germline CDR1 is MDHEN and CDR2 SYDVKM. CDR3 loop: CASSQTASYEQYF. The CDR3 DNA sequence: TGTGCCAGCAGTCAGACAGCTTCCTACGAGCAGTACTTC.

This clone was observed a handful of times. CDR3 bases: TGCGCCAGCAGCCACAGTCTAGCGGCCCCTATAGATACGCAGTATTTT. Its protein product is CASSHSLAAPIDTQYF. The chain has TRBV4-3 and TRBJ2-3; 7 bases line up with TRBD2. This CDR3 comprises 16 residues. Germline-derived CDR1 and CDR2 are LGHNA and YSLEER. V dropped 3 bases and J dropped 5; count of bases not matched to a gene: 11.

A few counts support this clone. V is TRBV7-8 and J is TRBJ2-1; 10 bases align to TRBD1. Germline V CDR1 and CDR2: SGHVS, FQNEAQ. Unmatched junction bases numbered 4, after V lost 2 bases and J lost 6 bases. The CDR3 is made up of 15 amino acids. The CDR3 loop is CASSLMGQGFNEQFF. In nucleotides, the CDR3 is TGTGCCAGCAGCTTAATGGGACAGGGGTTCAATGAGCAGTTCTTC.

This sequence joins TRBV28 and TRBJ2-3, with D perhaps assigned TRBD1 or TRBD2 (5 bases each). Germline lookup yields CDR1 MDHEN and CDR2 SYDVKM. The V and J ends lost 6 bases and 2 bases respectively, with 12 bases between them. The CDR3 contains 14 residues. Here the CDR3 DNA reads TGTGCCAGCAGCCACGGGACCTACACAGATACGCAGTATTTT. Protein: CASSHGTYTDTQYF.

The rearrangement joins TRBV2 to TRBJ2-7; D remains ambiguous. This CDR3 has 11 residues. Looked up from germline, CDR1 is SNHLY and CDR2 is FYNNEI. The germline V and J ends were trimmed by 5 bases and 9 bases, with 11 bases remaining between them. CDR3 in DNA: TGTGCCAGCAGTTACAACCACGGGCAGTACTTC. It encodes CASSYNHGQYF.

This clone has only a few counts. The chain links TRBV5-1 to TRBJ1-1, with 7 bases lining up with TRBD1. CDR3 length equals 16 residues. V lost 5 bases to trimming and J lost 0 bases; unmatched junction nucleotides: 10. CDR1 SGHRS and CDR2 YFSETQ come from the germline V gene. The CDR3 nucleotides read TGCGCCAGCAGGCCTACAGGGGTCAGAATGAACACTGAAGCTTTCTTT. Residues: CASRPTGVRMNTEAFF.

This clone was seen a few times. CDR3 nucleotides: TGTGCCAGCAGCTACCGTTTTAGCGGCGAAGAGACCCAGTACTTC. Translating gives CASSYRFSGEETQYF. The chain carries TRBV7-9 and TRBJ2-5; a possible D gene is TRBD2 (6 bases). Between the trimmed V and J ends, which lost 4 bases and 3 bases, there was a span of 15 bases. CDR3 size: 15 residues. CDR1 is SEHNR, CDR2 FQNEAQ, per germline (reference sequence). Full variable domain (remainder filled in from reference TRBV7-9 and TRBJ2-5): DTGVSQNPRHKITKRGQNVTFRCDPISEHNRLYWYRQTLGQGPEFLTYFQNEAQLEKSRLLSDRFSAERPKGSFSTLEIQRTEQGDSAMYLCASSYRFSGEETQYFGPGTRLLVL.

The chain has TRBV12-5 and TRBJ1-5; tentative D call: TRBD1 (5 bases). The CDR3 length is 16 residues. The V end was cut by 0 bases, the J end by 3 bases, with 12 bases between. Germline V CDR1 and CDR2: LGHNT, FRNRAP. The CDR3, as DNA: TGTGCTAGTGGTTTGGTAGGGACCTCCAACAATCAGCCCCAGCATTTT. As protein: CASGLVGTSNNQPQHF.

The CDR3 region has the DNA TGTGCCAGCAGTTCCATTTGGGGAGGGCCCGGGGGAGAGCAGTACTTC. It codes for CASSSIWGGPGGEQYF. The chain is built from TRBV27 and TRBJ2-7; TRBD2 agrees at 7 bases. Germline CDR1 and CDR2: MNHEY and SMNVEV (reference sequence). V dropped 4 bases and J dropped 7; count of bases not matched to a gene: 16. The CDR3 contains 16 residues.

This rearrangement joins TRBV7-2 to TRBJ2-7; TRBD2 agrees at 11 bases. Germline values: CDR1 SGHTA, CDR2 FQGNSA. The junction had 4 bases not matched to a gene; V was cut back by 0 bases and J by 3 bases. This CDR3 is 16 amino acids long. The CDR3 sequence is CASSLATGTSGYEQYF. The CDR3 nucleotides read TGTGCCAGCAGCTTAGCTACCGGGACTAGCGGCTACGAGCAGTACTTC. Full variable domain (rest looked up from reference TRBV7-2 and TRBJ2-7): GAGVSQSPSNKVTEKGKDVELRCDPISGHTALYWYRQSLGQGLEFLIYFQGNSAPDKSGLPSDRFSAERTGGSVSTLTIQRTQQEDSAVYLCASSLATGTSGYEQYFGPGTRLTVT.

This clone has more than one count but fewer than ten. The chain uses TRBV9 and TRBJ1-2, with 9 bases matching TRBD1. After removal of 0 bases from V and 4 bases from J, the junction contained 13 bases not matched to a gene. Germline V gives CDR1 SGDLS, CDR2 YYNGEE. CDR3 length equals 18 residues. CDR3 amino acids: CASSVGDTGGGIVYGYTF. The DNA of the CDR3 is TGTGCCAGCAGCGTAGGGGACACAGGGGGCGGTATCGTCTATGGCTACACCTTC.

The sample holds one count of this clone. V gene TRBV28 combines with J gene TRBJ2-5; D call uncertain. The germline V gene has CDR1 MDHEN and CDR2 SYDVKM. The CDR3 sequence is 14 residues long. Trimming left V 3 bases short and J 2 bases short, with 10 bases between. The CDR3 sequence is CASSFYTRQETQYF. In nucleotides, the CDR3 is TGTGCCAGCAGTTTCTACACGCGACAAGAGACCCAGTACTTC.

The chain links TRBV6-1 to TRBJ2-1; 7 bases agree with TRBD2. The V gene's germline CDR1 is MNHNS and CDR2 SASEGT. The CDR3 is 15 residues long. Trimming cost V 7 bases and J 6 bases; bases outside gene matches: 12. The CDR3 loop is CASNEMAGVGNEQFF. The CDR3 DNA follows: TGTGCCAGCAATGAGATGGCGGGAGTAGGCAATGAGCAGTTCTTC.

This clone has just a few counts. V gene TRBV23-1 combines with J gene TRBJ2-7; D is unresolved. TRBV23-1 falls under the ORF class, with uncertain function. V lost 1 base and J 4 bases, leaving 8 bases between the germline ends. The CDR3 contains 13 residues. CDR3 sequence reads: CASSQCPNYEQYF. The CDR3 nucleotides are TGCGCCAGCAGTCAATGTCCGAATTACGAGCAGTACTTC.

This clone was seen more than once but under ten times. V usage is TRBV2 and J usage is TRBJ2-1; 8 nucleotides match TRBD2. Germline loops: CDR1 SNHLY, CDR2 FYNNEI. Unmatched junction bases numbered 7, after V lost 11 bases and J lost 4 bases. This CDR3 is 13 amino acids long. This CDR3 reads CAGTSGNYNEQFF. CDR3 coding DNA: TGTGCCGGAACTAGCGGAAATTACAATGAGCAGTTCTTC.

The chain employs TRBV29-1 and TRBJ2-1, with a possible D match to TRBD2 (6 bases). The CDR3 contains 15 residues. V lost 4 bases, J lost 7 bases, and 20 bases lay in between. In germline, CDR1 is SQVTM, CDR2 ANQGSEA. CDR3 sequence (DNA): TGCAGCGTTGTGGACTTGGGAGGTGCAGCGAATGAGCAGTTCTTC. The encoded protein is CSVVDLGGAANEQFF.

The chain is built from TRBV6-6 and TRBJ2-4, with D possibly being TRBD1 (5 bases). The CDR3 loop spans 15 amino acids. CDR1 is MNHNY and CDR2 is SVGAGI in the germline V gene (reference sequence). Trimming took 6 bases from V and 3 from J, leaving 15 bases between them. This CDR3 reads CASRKGVLGKNIQYF. The CDR3 DNA is TGTGCCAGCAGAAAAGGGGTGCTTGGCAAAAACATTCAGTACTTC.

This clone was seen a handful of times. The rearrangement uses TRBV5-1 and TRBJ2-1; TRBD2 aligns across 11 bases. V was clipped by 2 bases and J by 6 bases; unmatched bases: 7. The length of the CDR3 is 16 residues. CDR1 is SGHRS, CDR2 YFSETQ, per germline. CDR3 sequence: CASSFTSGSGSNEQFF. The DNA of the CDR3 is TGCGCCAGCAGCTTTACTAGCGGGAGCGGGTCCAATGAGCAGTTCTTC.

This clone occurred a few times. V usage is TRBV10-3 and J usage is TRBJ2-7, with TRBD1 matching 9 bases. The CDR3 length is 14 residues. CDR1 is ENHRY, CDR2 SYGVKD, per germline. Trimming removed 9 bases from V and 3 bases from J; junction bases left unmatched: 9. CDR3 loop: CAMGEDRGLYEQYF. CDR3 nucleotide sequence: TGTGCCATGGGCGAGGACAGGGGACTCTACGAGCAGTACTTC.

This clone came up a few times. Other nucleotide sequences in the sample specify the same CDR3. The chain has TRBV18 and TRBJ1-1; 11 nucleotides match TRBD1. The germline CDR1 and CDR2 sequences are KGHSH and LQKENI. CDR3 length equals 14 residues. With V trimmed by 3 bases and J by 5 bases, 2 bases remained unmatched. CDR3 amino acids: CASSPGTGGTEAFF. In nucleotides, the CDR3 is TGTGCCAGCTCACCCGGGACAGGGGGTACTGAAGCTTTCTTT.